The clone carrying this T cell receptor beta chain was observed many times. This entry is derived from a study of T-cell reconstitution after alpha-beta-depleted transplantation in children. The CDR3 covers 16 residues. The V end was cut by 0 bases, the J end by 0 bases, with 9 bases between. The TCRbeta library incorporated unique molecular identifiers. MiXCR was run by TCRdb on the PCR reads, yielding one entry per CDR3 protein. The sample contains about 260,000 distinct CDR3 sequences, approximately 10% of which appear only once. Material: peripheral blood, obtained 180 days after TCRalphabeta/CD19-depleted stem cell transplant. The sequence came from a male patient between 2 and 15 years old who had a stem cell transplant for chronic granulomatous disease, so the T cells may come from the graft donor. The chain couples TRBV12-3 or TRBV12-4 to TRBJ1-5; weak D call: TRBD1 (5 bases). CDR3 in DNA: TGTGCCAGCAGTTTAGCGGGGCAGATTAGCAATCAGCCCCAGCATTTT. Residues: CASSLAGQISNQPQHF.